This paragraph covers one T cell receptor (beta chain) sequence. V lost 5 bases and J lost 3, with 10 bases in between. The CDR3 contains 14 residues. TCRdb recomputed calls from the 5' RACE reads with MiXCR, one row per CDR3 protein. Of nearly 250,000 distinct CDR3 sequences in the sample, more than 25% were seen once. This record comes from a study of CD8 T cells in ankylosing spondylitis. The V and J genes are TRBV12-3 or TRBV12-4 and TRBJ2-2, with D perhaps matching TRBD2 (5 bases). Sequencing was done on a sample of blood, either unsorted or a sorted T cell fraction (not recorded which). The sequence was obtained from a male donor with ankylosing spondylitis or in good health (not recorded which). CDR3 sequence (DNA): TGTGCCAGCAGTGCCGGGATCTACACCGGGGAGCTGTTTTTT. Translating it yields CASSAGIYTGELFF.